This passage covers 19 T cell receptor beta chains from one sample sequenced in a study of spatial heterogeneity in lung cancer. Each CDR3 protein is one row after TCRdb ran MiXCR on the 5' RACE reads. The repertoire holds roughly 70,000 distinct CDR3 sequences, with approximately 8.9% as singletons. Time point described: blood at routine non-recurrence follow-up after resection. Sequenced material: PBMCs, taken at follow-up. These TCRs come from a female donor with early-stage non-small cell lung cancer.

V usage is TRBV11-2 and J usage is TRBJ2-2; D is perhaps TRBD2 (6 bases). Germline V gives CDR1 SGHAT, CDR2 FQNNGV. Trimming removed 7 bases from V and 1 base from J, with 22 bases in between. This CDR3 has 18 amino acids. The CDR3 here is CASTSPLGGFLNTGELFF. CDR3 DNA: TGTGCCAGCACCTCCCCCCTGGGGGGTTTTTTGAACACCGGGGAGCTGTTTTTT.

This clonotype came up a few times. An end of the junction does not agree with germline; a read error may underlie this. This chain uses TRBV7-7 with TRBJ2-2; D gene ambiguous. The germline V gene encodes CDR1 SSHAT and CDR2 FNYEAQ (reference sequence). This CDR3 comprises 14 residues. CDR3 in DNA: TGTGCTAGCAGCCCGGGCCAAAAACCCGGGGAGCTGTTTTTT. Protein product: CASSPGQKPGELFF.

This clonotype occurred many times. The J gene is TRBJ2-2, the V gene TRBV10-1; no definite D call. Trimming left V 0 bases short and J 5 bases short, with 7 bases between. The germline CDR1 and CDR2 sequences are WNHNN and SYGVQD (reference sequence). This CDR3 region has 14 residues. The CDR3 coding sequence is TGCGCCAGCAGTGAGTCGTTGGGGACCGGGGAGCTGTTTTTT. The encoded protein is CASSESLGTGELFF.

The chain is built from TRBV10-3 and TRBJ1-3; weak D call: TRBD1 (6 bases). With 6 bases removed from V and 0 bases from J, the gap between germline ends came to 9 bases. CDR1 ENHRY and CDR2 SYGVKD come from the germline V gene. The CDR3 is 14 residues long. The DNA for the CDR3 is TGTGCCATCAGGGACAGCAGCTCTGGAAACACCATATATTTT. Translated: CAIRDSSSGNTIYF.

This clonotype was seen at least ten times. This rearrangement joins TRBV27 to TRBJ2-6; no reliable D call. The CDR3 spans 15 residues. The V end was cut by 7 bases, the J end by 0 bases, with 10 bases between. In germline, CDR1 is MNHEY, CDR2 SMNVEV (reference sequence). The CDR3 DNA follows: TGTGCCAGCACTAGTCCGATCTCTGGGGCCAACGTCCTGACTTTC. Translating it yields CASTSPISGANVLTF.

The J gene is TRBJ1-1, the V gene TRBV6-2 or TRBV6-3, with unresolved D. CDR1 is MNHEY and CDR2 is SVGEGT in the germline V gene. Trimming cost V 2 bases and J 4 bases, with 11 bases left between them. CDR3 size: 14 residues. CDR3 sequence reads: CASSYQVGRTEAFF. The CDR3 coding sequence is TGTGCCAGCAGTTACCAGGTTGGTCGCACTGAAGCTTTCTTT.

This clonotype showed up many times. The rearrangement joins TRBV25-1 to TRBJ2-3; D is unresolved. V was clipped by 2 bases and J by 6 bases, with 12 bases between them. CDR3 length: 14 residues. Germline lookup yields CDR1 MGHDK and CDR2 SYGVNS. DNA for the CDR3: TGTGCCAGCAGTGAACCCCCTCATTGGGATACGCAGTATTTT. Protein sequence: CASSEPPHWDTQYF.

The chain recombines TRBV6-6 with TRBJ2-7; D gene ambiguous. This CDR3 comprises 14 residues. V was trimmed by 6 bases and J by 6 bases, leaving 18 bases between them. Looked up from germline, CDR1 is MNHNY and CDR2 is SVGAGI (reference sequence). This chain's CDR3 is CASRNLQSAAEQYF. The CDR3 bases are TGTGCCAGCAGAAACCTACAATCCGCGGCCGAGCAGTACTTC.

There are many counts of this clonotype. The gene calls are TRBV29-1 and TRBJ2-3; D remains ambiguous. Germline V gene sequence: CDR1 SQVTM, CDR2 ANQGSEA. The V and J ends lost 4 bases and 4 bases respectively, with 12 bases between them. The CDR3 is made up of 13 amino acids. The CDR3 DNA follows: TGCAGCGTTGGAAGGGATAAGCCAGATACGCAGTATTTT. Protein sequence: CSVGRDKPDTQYF.

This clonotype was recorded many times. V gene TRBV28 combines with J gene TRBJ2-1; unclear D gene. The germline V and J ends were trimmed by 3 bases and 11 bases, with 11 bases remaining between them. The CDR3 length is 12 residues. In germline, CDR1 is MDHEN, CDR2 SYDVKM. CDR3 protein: CASSFQHGKQFF. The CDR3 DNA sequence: TGTGCCAGCAGTTTTCAACACGGAAAGCAGTTCTTC.

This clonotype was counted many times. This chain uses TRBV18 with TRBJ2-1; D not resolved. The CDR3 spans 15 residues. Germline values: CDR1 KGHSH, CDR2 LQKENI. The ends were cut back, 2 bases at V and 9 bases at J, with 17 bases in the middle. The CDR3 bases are TGTGCCAGCTCACCAGGCCAGGCCGCTTCGTCTGAGCAGTTCTTC. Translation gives CASSPGQAASSEQFF.

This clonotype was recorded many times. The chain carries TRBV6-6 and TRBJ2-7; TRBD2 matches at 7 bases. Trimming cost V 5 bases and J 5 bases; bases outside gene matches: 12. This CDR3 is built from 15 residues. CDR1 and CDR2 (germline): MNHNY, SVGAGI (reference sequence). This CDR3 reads CASSPTSAQWHEQYF. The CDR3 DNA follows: TGTGCCAGCAGTCCCACTAGCGCCCAATGGCACGAGCAGTACTTC.

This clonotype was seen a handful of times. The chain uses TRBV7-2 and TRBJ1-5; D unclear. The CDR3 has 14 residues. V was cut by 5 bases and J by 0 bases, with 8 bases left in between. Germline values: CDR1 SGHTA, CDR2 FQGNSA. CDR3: CASSADDSNQPQHF. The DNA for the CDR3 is TGTGCCAGCAGCGCCGACGATAGCAATCAGCCCCAGCATTTT.

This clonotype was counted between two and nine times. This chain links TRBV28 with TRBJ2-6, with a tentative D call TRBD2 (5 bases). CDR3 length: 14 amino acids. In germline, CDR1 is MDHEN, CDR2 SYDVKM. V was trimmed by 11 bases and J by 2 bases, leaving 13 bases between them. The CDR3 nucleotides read TGTGCCTCCAGCGGATTTCCTGGGGCCAACGTCCTGACTTTC. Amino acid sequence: CASSGFPGANVLTF.

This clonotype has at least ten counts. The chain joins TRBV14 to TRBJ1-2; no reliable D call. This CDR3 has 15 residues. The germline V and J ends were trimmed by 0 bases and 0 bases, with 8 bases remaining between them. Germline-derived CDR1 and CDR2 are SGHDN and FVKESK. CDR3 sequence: CASSQEAAANYGYTF. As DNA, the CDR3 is TGTGCCAGCAGCCAAGAAGCAGCAGCTAACTATGGCTACACCTTC.

CDR3 protein: CASSQDLGTSGIGDTQYF. The CDR3 bases are TGTGCCAGCAGCCAAGATCTCGGGACTAGCGGGATCGGAGATACGCAGTATTTT. The chain employs TRBV3-1 and TRBJ2-3, with TRBD2 matching over 13 bases. CDR3 length: 18 residues. Germline trimming cut 0 bases from V and 5 bases from J; bases unmatched to any gene: 8. Germline V gives CDR1 LGHDT, CDR2 YNNKEL (reference sequence).

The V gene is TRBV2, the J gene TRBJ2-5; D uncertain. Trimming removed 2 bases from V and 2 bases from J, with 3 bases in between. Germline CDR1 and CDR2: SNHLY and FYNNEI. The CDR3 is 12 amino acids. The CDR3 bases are TGTGCCAGCAGTGAAATACAAGAGACCCAGTACTTC. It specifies CASSEIQETQYF.

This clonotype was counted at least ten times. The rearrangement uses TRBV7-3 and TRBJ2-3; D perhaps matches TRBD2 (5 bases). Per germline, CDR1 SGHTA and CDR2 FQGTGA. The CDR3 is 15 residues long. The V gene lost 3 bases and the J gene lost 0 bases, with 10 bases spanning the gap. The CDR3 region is CASSFLAVSTDTQYF. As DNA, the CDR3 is TGTGCCAGCAGCTTCCTAGCTGTTAGCACAGATACGCAGTATTTT.

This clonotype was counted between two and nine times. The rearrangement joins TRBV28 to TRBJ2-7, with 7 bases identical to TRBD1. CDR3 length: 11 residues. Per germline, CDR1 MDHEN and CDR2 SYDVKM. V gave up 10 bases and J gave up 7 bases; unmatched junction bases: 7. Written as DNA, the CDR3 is TGTGCCACCCGGGACAGTACGGAGCAGTACTTC. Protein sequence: CATRDSTEQYF.